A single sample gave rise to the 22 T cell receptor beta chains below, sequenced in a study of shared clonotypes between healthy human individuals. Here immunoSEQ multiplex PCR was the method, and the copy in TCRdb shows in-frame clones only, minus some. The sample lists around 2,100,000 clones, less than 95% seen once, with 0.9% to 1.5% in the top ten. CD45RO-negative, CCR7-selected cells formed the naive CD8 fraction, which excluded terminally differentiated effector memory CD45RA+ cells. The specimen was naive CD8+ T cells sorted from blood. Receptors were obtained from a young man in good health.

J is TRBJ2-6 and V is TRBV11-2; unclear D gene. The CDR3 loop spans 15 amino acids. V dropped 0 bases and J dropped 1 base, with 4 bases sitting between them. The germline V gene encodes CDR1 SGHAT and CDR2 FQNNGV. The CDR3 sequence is CASSLELSGANVLTF. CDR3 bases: TGTGCCAGCAGCTTAGAACTGTCTGGGGCCAACGTCCTGACTTTC.

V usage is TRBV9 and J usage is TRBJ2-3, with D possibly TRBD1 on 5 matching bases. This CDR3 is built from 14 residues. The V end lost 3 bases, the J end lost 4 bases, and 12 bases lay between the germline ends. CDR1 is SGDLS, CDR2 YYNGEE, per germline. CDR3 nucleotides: TGTGCCAGCAGCGCGGAACAGGCGTCAGATACGCAGTATTTT. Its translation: CASSAEQASDTQYF. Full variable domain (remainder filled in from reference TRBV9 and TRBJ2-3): DSGVTQTPKHLITATGQRVTLRCSPRSGDLSVYWYQQSLDQGLQFLIQYYNGEERAKGNILERFSAQQFPDLHSELNLSSLELGDSALYFCASSAEQASDTQYFGPGTRLTVL.

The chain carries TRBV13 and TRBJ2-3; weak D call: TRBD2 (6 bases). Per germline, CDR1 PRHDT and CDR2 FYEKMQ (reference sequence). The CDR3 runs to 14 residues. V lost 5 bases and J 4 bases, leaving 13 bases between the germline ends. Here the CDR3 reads CASSPRLGPDTQYF. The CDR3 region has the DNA TGTGCCAGCAGCCCCCGACTAGGTCCAGATACGCAGTATTTT. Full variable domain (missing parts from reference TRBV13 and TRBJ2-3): AAGVIQSPRHLIKEKRETATLKCYPIPRHDTVYWYQQGPGQDPQFLISFYEKMQSDKGSIPDRFSAQQFSDYHSELNMSSLELGDSALYFCASSPRLGPDTQYFGPGTRLTVL.

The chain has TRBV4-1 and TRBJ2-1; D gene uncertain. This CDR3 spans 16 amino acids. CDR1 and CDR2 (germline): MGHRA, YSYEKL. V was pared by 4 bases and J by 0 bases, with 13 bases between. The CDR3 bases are TGCGCCAGCAGCCGAATACCCCCCAGCTCCTACAATGAGCAGTTCTTC. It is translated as CASSRIPPSSYNEQFF.

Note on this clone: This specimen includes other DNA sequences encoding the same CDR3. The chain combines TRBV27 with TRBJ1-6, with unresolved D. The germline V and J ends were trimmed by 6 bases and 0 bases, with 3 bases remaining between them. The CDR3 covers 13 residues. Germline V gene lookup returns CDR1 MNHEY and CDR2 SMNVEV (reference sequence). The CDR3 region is CASSSSYNSPLHF. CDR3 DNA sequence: TGTGCCAGCAGCAGCTCCTATAATTCACCCCTCCACTTT.

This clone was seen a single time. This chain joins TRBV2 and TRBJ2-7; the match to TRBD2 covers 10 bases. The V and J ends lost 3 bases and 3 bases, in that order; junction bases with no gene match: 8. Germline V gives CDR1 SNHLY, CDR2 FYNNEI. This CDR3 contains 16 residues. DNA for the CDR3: TGTGCCAGCAGTGATGCAGCTAGCGGGGGTTTCTACGAGCAGTACTTC. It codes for CASSDAASGGFYEQYF.

The CDR3: CAWSEGISNTGELFF. CDR3 sequence (DNA): TGTGCCTGGAGTGAAGGCATTTCGAACACCGGGGAGCTGTTTTTT. The chain carries TRBV30 and TRBJ2-2; D gene uncertain. The CDR3 sequence is 15 residues long. CDR1 is GTSNPN and CDR2 is SVGIG in the germline V gene (reference sequence). Trimming shortened V by 1 base and J by 0 bases, and 9 bases separated the two germline ends.

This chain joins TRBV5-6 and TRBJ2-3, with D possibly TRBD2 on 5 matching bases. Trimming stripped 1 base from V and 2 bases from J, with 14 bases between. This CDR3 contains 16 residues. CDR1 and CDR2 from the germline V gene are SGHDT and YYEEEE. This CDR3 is CASSLITGSFTDTQYF. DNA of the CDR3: TGTGCCAGCAGCTTGATTACGGGATCCTTCACAGATACGCAGTATTTT.

The CDR3, as DNA: TGTGCCAGGAAACCGGGGCGCCTCTACGAGCAGTACTTC. Translation gives CARKPGRLYEQYF. This chain joins TRBV7-8 and TRBJ2-7; tentatively, D is TRBD1 or TRBD2 (5 bases each). The CDR3 totals 13 residues. Germline V gene sequence: CDR1 SGHVS, CDR2 FQNEAQ. V was cut by 9 bases and J by 3 bases, with 15 bases left in between. The whole variable domain, filled in from reference TRBV7-8 and TRBJ2-7, reads GAGVSQSPRYKVAKRGQDVALRCDPISGHVSLFWYQQALGQGPEFLTYFQNEAQLDKSGLPSDRFFAERPEGSVSTLKIQRTQQEDSAVYLCARKPGRLYEQYFGPGTRLTVT.

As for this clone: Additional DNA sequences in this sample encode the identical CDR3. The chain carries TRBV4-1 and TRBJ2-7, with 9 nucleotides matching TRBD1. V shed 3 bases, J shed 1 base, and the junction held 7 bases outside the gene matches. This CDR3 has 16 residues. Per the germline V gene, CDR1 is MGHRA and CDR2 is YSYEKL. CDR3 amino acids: CASSQIPGQGSYEQYF. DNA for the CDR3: TGCGCCAGCAGCCAGATTCCGGGACAGGGATCCTACGAGCAGTACTTC.

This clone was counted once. In DNA, the CDR3 is TGTGCCAGCAGTTTATTTAGGGAGGCAACTAATGAAAAACTGTTTTTT. This sequence encodes CASSLFREATNEKLFF. The chain is built from TRBV28 and TRBJ1-4; no definite D call. Germline-derived CDR1 and CDR2 are MDHEN and SYDVKM. The V end lost 1 base, the J end lost 0 bases, and 9 bases lay between the germline ends. CDR3 length equals 16 residues.

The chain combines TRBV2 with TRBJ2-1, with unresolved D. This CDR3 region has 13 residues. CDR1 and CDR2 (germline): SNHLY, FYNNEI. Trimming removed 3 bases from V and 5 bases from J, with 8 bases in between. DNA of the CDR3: TGTGCCAGCAGTGATTTCTCGGACAATGAGCAGTTCTTC. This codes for CASSDFSDNEQFF.

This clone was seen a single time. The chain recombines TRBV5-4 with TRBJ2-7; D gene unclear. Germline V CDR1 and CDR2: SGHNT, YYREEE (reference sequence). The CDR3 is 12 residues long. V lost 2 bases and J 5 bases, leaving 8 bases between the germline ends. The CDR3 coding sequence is TGTGCCAGCAGCTTCGTAGGCAACGAGCAGTACTTC. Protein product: CASSFVGNEQYF.

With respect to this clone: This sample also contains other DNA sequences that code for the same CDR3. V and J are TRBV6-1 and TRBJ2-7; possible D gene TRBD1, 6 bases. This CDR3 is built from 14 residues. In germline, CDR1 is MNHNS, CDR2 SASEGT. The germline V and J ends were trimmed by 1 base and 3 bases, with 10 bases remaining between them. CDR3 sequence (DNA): TGTGCCAGCAGTGAAGTGAGAGGGGGCTACGAGCAGTACTTC. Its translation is CASSEVRGGYEQYF.

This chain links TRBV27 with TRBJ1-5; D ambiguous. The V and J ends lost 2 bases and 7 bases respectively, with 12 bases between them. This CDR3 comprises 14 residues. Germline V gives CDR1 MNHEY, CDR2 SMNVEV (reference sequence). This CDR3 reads CASSLVGTVQPQHF. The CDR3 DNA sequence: TGTGCCAGCAGTTTAGTCGGAACCGTGCAGCCCCAGCATTTT.

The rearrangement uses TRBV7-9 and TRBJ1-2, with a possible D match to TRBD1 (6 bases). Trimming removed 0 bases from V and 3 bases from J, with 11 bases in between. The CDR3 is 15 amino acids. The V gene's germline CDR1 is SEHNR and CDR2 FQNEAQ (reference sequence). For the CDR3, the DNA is TGTGCCAGCAGCTTAGCGGCAGGGGACTACTATGGCTACACCTTC. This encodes CASSLAAGDYYGYTF.

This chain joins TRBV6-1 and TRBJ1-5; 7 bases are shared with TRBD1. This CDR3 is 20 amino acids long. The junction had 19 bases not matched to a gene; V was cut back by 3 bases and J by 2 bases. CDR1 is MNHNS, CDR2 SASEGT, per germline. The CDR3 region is CASSELNIRQGVLGNQPQHF. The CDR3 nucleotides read TGTGCCAGCAGTGAGCTGAACATCCGCCAGGGGGTGTTGGGCAATCAGCCCCAGCATTTT.

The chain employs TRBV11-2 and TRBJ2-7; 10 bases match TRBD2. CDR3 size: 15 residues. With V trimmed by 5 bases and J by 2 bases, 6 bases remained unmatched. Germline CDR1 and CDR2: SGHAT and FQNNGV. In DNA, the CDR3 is TGTGCCAGCAGCCGTAGCGGGAGGAAACCCTACGAGCAGTACTTC. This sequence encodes CASSRSGRKPYEQYF.

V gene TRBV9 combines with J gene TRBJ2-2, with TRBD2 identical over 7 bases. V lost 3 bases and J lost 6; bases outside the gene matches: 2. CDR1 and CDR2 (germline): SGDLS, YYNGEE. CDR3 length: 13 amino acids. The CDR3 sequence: CASSGDYSGELFF. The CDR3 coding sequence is TGTGCCAGCAGCGGGGACTACTCCGGGGAGCTGTTTTTT. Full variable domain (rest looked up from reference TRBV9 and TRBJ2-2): DSGVTQTPKHLITATGQRVTLRCSPRSGDLSVYWYQQSLDQGLQFLIQYYNGEERAKGNILERFSAQQFPDLHSELNLSSLELGDSALYFCASSGDYSGELFFGEGSRLTVL.

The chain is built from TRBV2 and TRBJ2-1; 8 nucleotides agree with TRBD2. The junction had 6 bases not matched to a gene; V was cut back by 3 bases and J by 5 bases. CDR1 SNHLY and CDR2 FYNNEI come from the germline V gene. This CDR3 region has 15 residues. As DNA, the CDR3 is TGTGCCAGCAGTGATACTAGCGGAAATAACAATGAGCAGTTCTTC. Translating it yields CASSDTSGNNNEQFF.

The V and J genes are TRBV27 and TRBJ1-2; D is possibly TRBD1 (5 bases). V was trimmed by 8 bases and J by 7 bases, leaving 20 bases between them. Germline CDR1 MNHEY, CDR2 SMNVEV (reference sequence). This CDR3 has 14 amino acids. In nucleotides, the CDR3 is TGTGCCAGCGGAAAGGGGCAGGGCGACAGTGGCTACACCTTC. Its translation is CASGKGQGDSGYTF.

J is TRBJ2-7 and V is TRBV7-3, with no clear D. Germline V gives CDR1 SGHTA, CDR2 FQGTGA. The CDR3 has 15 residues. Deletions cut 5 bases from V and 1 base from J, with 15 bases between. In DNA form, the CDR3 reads TGTGCCAGCAGCCTAGGGCCGGGCCAGTCCTACGAGCAGTACTTC. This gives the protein CASSLGPGQSYEQYF.